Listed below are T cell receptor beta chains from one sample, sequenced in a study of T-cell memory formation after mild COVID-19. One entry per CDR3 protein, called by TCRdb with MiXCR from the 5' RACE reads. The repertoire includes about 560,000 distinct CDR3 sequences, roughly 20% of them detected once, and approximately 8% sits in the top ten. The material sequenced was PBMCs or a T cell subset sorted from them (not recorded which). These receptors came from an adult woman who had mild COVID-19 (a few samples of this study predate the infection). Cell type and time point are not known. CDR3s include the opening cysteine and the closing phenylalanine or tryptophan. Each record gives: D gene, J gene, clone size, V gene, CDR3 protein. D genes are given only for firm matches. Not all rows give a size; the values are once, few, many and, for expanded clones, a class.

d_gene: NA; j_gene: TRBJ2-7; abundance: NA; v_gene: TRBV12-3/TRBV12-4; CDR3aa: CASQRYGSAYEQYF
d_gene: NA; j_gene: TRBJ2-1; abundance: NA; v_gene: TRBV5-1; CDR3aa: CASSLEKGIRANEQFF
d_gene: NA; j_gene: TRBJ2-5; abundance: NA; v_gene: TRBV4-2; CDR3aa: CASSPSGLANSYQETQYF
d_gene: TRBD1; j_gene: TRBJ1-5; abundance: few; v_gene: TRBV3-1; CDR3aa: CASSQGTGGHNQPQHF
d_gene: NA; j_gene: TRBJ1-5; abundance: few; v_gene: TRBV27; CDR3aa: CASSLQGDNQPQHF
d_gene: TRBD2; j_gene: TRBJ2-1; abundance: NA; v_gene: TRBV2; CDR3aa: CATSGDTTSSYNEQFF
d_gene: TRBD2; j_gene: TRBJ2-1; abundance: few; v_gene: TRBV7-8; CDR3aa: CASSFGLAGAGNEQFF
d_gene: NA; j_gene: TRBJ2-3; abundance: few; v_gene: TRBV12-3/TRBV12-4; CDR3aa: CASRTAGLSRTDTQYF
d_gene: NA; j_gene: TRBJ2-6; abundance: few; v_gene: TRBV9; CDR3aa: CASSVGGHSANVLTF
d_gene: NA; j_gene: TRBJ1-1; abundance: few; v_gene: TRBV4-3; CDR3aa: CASSHGQFNTEAFF
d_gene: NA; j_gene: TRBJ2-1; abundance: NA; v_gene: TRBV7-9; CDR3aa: CASSLEGGQFF
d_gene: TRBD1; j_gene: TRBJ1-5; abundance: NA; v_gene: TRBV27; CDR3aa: CASSLKAGGPQHF
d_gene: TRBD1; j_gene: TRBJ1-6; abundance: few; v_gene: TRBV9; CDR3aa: CASSALDRANSPLHF
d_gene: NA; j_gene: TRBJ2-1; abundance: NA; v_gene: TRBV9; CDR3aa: CASSVGSGDEQFF
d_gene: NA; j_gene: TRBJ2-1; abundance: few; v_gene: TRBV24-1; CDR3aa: CATSGGGWAENYNEQFF
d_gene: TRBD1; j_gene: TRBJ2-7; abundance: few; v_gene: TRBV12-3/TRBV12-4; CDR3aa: CASSLWTGGNQYF
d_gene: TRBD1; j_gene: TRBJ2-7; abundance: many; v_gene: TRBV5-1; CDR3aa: CASSLDTGAFRNEQYF
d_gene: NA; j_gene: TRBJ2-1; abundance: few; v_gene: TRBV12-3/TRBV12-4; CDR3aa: CASSLAYRDSTYNEQFF
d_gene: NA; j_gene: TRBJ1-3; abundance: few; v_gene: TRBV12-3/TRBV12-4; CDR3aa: CASSERFSGNTIYF
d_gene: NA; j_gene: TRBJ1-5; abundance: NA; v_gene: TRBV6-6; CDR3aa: CASSLMGRGNQPQHF
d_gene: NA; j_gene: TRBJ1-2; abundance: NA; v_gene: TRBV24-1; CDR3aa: CATSDRKIYGYTF
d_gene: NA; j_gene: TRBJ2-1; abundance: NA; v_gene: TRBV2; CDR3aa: CASTPGGGEQFF
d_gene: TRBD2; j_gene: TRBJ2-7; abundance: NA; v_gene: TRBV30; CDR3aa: CAWSQGLAGRYEQYF
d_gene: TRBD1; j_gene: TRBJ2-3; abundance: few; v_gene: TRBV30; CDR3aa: CAWDRGPDTQYF
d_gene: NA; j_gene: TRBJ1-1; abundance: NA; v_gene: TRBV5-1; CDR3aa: CASSLFGEGNTEAFF
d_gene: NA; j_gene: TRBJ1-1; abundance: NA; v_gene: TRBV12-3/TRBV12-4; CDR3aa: CASHFQGVQAEAFF
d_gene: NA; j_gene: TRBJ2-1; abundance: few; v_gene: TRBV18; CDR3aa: CASSPGQITYNEQFF
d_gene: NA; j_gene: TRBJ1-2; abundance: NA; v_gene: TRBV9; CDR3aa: CASSAYQGSGYTF
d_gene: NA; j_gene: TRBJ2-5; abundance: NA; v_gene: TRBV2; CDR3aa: CASSELASSGETQYF
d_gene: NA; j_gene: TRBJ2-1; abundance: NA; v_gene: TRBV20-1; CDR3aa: CSARDLSSYNEQFF
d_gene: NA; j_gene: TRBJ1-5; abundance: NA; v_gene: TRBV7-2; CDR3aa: CASSLNVGYNQPQHF
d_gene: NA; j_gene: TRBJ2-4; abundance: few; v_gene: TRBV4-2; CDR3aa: CASSSSAGLNIQYF
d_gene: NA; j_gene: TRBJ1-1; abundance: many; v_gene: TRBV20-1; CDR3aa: CSASQGIEAFF
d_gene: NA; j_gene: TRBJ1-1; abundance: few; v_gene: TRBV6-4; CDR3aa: CASSVTGENTEAFF
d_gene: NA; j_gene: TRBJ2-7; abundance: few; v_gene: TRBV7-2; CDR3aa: CASSLVSGPNEQYF
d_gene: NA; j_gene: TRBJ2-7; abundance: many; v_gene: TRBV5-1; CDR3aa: CASSLAATYEQYF
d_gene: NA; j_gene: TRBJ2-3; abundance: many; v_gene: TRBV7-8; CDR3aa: CASSLGGGIKTDTQYF